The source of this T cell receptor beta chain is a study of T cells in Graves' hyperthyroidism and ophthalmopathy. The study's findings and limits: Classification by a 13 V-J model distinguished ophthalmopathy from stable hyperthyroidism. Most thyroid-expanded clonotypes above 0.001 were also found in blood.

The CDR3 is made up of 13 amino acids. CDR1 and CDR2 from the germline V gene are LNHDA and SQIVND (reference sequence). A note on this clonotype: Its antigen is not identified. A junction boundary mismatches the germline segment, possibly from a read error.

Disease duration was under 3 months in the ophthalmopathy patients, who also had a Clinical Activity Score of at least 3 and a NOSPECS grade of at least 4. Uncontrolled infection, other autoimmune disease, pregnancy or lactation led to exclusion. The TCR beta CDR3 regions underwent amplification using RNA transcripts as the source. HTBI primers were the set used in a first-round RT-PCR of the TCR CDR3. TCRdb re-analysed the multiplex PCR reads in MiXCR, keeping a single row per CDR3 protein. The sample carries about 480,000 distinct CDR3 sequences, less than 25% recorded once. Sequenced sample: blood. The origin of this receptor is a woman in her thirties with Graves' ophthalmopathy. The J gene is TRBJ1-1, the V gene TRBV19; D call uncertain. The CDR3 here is CASSTFGGTEALF. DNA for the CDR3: TGTGCCAGTAGCACCTTTGGAGGCACTGAAGCTCTCTTT.